This is a list of T cell receptor beta chains from one sample in a study of control samples from healthy donors and cancer patients. The repertoire was sequenced with immunoSEQ multiplex PCR; TCRdb's copy has only in-frame clones and lacks some. The sample includes 110,000 to 150,000 clones, approximately 91% of them seen just once. The specimen sequenced was blood. The receptors stem from a woman aged 25 to 39 in good health. Each CDR3 is given with its conserved first and last residue. Each record gives: J gene, V gene, D gene, clone size, CDR3 DNA, CDR3 protein. D genes are given only for firm matches. Clone size is shown for a subset of rows, as once, few, many or a class of expanded clone.

j_gene: TRBJ1-5
v_gene: TRBV28
d_gene: TRBD1
abundance: NA
CDR3nt: TGTGCCAGCAGTACTACAGGGGACAGGGCGCCCCAGCATTTT
CDR3aa: CASSTTGDRAPQHF

j_gene: TRBJ1-2
v_gene: TRBV30
d_gene: TRBD1
abundance: once
CDR3nt: TGTGCCTGGAGTACGCTGGACAGGACCATCTATGGCTACACCTTC
CDR3aa: CAWSTLDRTIYGYTF

j_gene: TRBJ2-7
v_gene: TRBV6-5
d_gene: NA
abundance: NA
CDR3nt: TGTGCCAGCAGTTACTCGGCGGGATTGTCCTACGAGCAGTACTTC
CDR3aa: CASSYSAGLSYEQYF

j_gene: TRBJ1-1
v_gene: TRBV7-9
d_gene: NA
abundance: NA
CDR3nt: TGTGCCAGCAGCCCCCAGGTAGGCACTGAAGCTTTCTTT
CDR3aa: CASSPQVGTEAFF

j_gene: TRBJ1-3
v_gene: TRBV14
d_gene: TRBD1
abundance: NA
CDR3nt: TGTGCCAGCAGCCAGAGACAGGGCTCCATGGGAAACACCATATATTTT
CDR3aa: CASSQRQGSMGNTIYF

j_gene: TRBJ2-7
v_gene: TRBV3-1/TRBV3-2
d_gene: NA
abundance: NA
CDR3nt: TGTGCCAGCAGCCTCCGGACCGGATCCTACGAGCAGTACTTC
CDR3aa: CASSLRTGSYEQYF

j_gene: TRBJ2-7
v_gene: TRBV28
d_gene: NA
abundance: once
CDR3nt: TGTGCCAGCCTGAGTGTTCACGAGCAGTACTTC
CDR3aa: CASLSVHEQYF

j_gene: TRBJ2-1
v_gene: TRBV7-8
d_gene: TRBD1
abundance: NA
CDR3nt: TGTGCCAGCAGCCAGGACAGGGCTCAGTTCTTC
CDR3aa: CASSQDRAQFF

j_gene: TRBJ2-3
v_gene: TRBV5-8
d_gene: TRBD2
abundance: NA
CDR3nt: TGTGCCAGCGGAAGACTAGCGGGAGGGGGCACAGATACGCAGTATTTT
CDR3aa: CASGRLAGGGTDTQYF

j_gene: TRBJ1-1
v_gene: TRBV30
d_gene: NA
abundance: NA
CDR3nt: TGTGCCTGGAGTGTACTCAAGGGGACTGAAGCTTTCTTT
CDR3aa: CAWSVLKGTEAFF

j_gene: TRBJ1-5
v_gene: TRBV7-9
d_gene: TRBD1
abundance: once
CDR3nt: TGTGCCAGCAGCCTGGGGAGGGGGCGTGAGCCCCAGCATTTT
CDR3aa: CASSLGRGREPQHF

j_gene: TRBJ2-3
v_gene: TRBV5-1
d_gene: TRBD2
abundance: NA
CDR3nt: TGCGCCAGCAGCTTGACTAGCGGGAGGGCCATGGGAGATACGCAGTATTTT
CDR3aa: CASSLTSGRAMGDTQYF

j_gene: TRBJ2-2
v_gene: TRBV5-1
d_gene: NA
abundance: NA
CDR3nt: TGCGCCAGCAGCCATACCCCCGGGGCGTACACCGGGGAGCTGTTTTTT
CDR3aa: CASSHTPGAYTGELFF

j_gene: TRBJ1-6
v_gene: TRBV4-2
d_gene: TRBD1
abundance: few
CDR3nt: TGTGCCAGCAGCCAAGGTACCGGGACAGGGGGCAGAGGGTCACCCCTCCACTTT
CDR3aa: CASSQGTGTGGRGSPLHF

j_gene: TRBJ1-6
v_gene: TRBV7-9
d_gene: TRBD1
abundance: NA
CDR3nt: TGTGCCACTCTTAGGGGACAGCCTAATTCACCCCTCCACTTT
CDR3aa: CATLRGQPNSPLHF

j_gene: TRBJ2-4
v_gene: TRBV4-2
d_gene: TRBD2
abundance: once
CDR3nt: TGTGCCAGCAGCCAAGATGGTTGGACTAGCGGGAGTCGACGTGCCAAAAACATTCAGTACTTC
CDR3aa: CASSQDGWTSGSRRAKNIQYF

j_gene: TRBJ2-7
v_gene: TRBV6-6
d_gene: TRBD2
abundance: few
CDR3nt: TGTGCCAGCAGTAGGGGGCGACTAGCGGGAGCCTACGAGCAGTACTTC
CDR3aa: CASSRGRLAGAYEQYF

j_gene: TRBJ1-1
v_gene: TRBV3-1/TRBV3-2
d_gene: NA
abundance: NA
CDR3nt: TGTGCCAGCAGCCAATACGCAGGGCGCACTGAAGCTTTCTTT
CDR3aa: CASSQYAGRTEAFF

j_gene: TRBJ2-7
v_gene: TRBV6-5
d_gene: NA
abundance: NA
CDR3nt: TGTGCCAGCGGGCGGGATCTGGACGAGCAGTACTTC
CDR3aa: CASGRDLDEQYF

j_gene: TRBJ1-5
v_gene: TRBV2
d_gene: NA
abundance: NA
CDR3nt: TGTGCCAGCAGAGGGAGGAGCAATCAGCCCCAGCATTTT
CDR3aa: CASRGRSNQPQHF

j_gene: TRBJ2-6
v_gene: TRBV7-9
d_gene: NA
abundance: NA
CDR3nt: TGTGCCAGCAGCTTAGGGGCAGCTGGGGCCAACGTCCTGACTTTC
CDR3aa: CASSLGAAGANVLTF

j_gene: TRBJ2-2
v_gene: TRBV3-1/TRBV3-2
d_gene: NA
abundance: NA
CDR3nt: TGTGCCAGCAGCCAGTCACACAGCACCGGGGAGCTGTTTTTT
CDR3aa: CASSQSHSTGELFF

j_gene: TRBJ1-1
v_gene: TRBV5-1
d_gene: NA
abundance: NA
CDR3nt: TGCGCCAGCAGCTTGGGACTCGCAGGTAACACTGAAGCTTTCTTT
CDR3aa: CASSLGLAGNTEAFF

j_gene: TRBJ2-7
v_gene: TRBV24-1
d_gene: TRBD2
abundance: NA
CDR3nt: TGTGCCACCAGTGACCTAGCGGGGACCGAGCAGTACTTC
CDR3aa: CATSDLAGTEQYF

j_gene: TRBJ1-1
v_gene: TRBV2
d_gene: TRBD1
abundance: NA
CDR3nt: TGTGCCAGCAGTGACGAGGTGGACAGGATGAACACTGAAGCTTTCTTT
CDR3aa: CASSDEVDRMNTEAFF

j_gene: TRBJ1-1
v_gene: TRBV7-2
d_gene: NA
abundance: NA
CDR3nt: TGTGCCAGCAAGAGTGGGCCAACAACTGAAGCTTTCTTT
CDR3aa: CASKSGPTTEAFF

j_gene: TRBJ2-7
v_gene: TRBV5-4
d_gene: TRBD1
abundance: NA
CDR3nt: TGTGCCAGCAGCTTGGGGACAGGGCGCCACGAGCAGTACTTC
CDR3aa: CASSLGTGRHEQYF

j_gene: TRBJ1-5
v_gene: TRBV6-5
d_gene: NA
abundance: NA
CDR3nt: TGTGCCAGCAGTAATTGGGGTGTAGGGCAGCCCCAGCATTTT
CDR3aa: CASSNWGVGQPQHF

j_gene: TRBJ2-3
v_gene: TRBV15
d_gene: NA
abundance: NA
CDR3nt: TGTGCCACCACCAGAGATGTGTCGGGAACAGATACGCAGTATTTT
CDR3aa: CATTRDVSGTDTQYF

j_gene: TRBJ2-1
v_gene: TRBV24-1
d_gene: TRBD1
abundance: NA
CDR3nt: TGTGCCACCAGTGACCGCCCCGACAGGGTGGGGTCGAATGAGCAGTTCTTC
CDR3aa: CATSDRPDRVGSNEQFF

j_gene: TRBJ1-1
v_gene: TRBV5-1
d_gene: NA
abundance: NA
CDR3nt: TGCGCCAGCAGCTTGACAGGATTTAATGGTGAAGCTTTCTTT
CDR3aa: CASSLTGFNGEAFF

j_gene: TRBJ2-3
v_gene: TRBV5-1
d_gene: TRBD2
abundance: NA
CDR3nt: TGCGCCAGCAGCTTGTCCCTAGCGGGAAACACAGATACGCAGTATTTT
CDR3aa: CASSLSLAGNTDTQYF

j_gene: TRBJ1-2
v_gene: TRBV29-1
d_gene: NA
abundance: NA
CDR3nt: TGCAGCGTTTCAGGACAGCTCTATGGCTACACCTTC
CDR3aa: CSVSGQLYGYTF

j_gene: TRBJ2-2
v_gene: TRBV27
d_gene: TRBD2
abundance: NA
CDR3nt: TGTGCCAGCACCCAAGCCCGTAGCGGGAGTTACGCCGGGGAGCTGTTTTTT
CDR3aa: CASTQARSGSYAGELFF

j_gene: TRBJ1-5
v_gene: TRBV6-6
d_gene: NA
abundance: once
CDR3nt: TGTGCCAGCAGTCCCCATCTTGACAGGACTCGCAATCAGCCCCAGCATTTT
CDR3aa: CASSPHLDRTRNQPQHF

j_gene: TRBJ2-2
v_gene: TRBV19
d_gene: NA
abundance: medium-sized
CDR3nt: TGTGCGTCGGACTATTCCACCGGGGAGCTGTTTTTT
CDR3aa: CASDYSTGELFF

j_gene: TRBJ2-1
v_gene: TRBV5-1
d_gene: NA
abundance: NA
CDR3nt: TGCGCCAGCAGCTTGTGGGGCACGGGGGAATTTGGTGAGCAGTTCTTC
CDR3aa: CASSLWGTGEFGEQFF

j_gene: TRBJ2-1
v_gene: TRBV29-1
d_gene: TRBD2
abundance: once
CDR3nt: TGCAGCGTTGATGTTAGCGGGATTTACAATGAGCAGTTCTTC
CDR3aa: CSVDVSGIYNEQFF

j_gene: TRBJ1-4
v_gene: TRBV18
d_gene: NA
abundance: NA
CDR3nt: TGTGCCAGCTCACCAGGATCTCCCGCAACTAATGAAAAACTGTTTTTT
CDR3aa: CASSPGSPATNEKLFF

j_gene: TRBJ1-2
v_gene: TRBV6-5
d_gene: NA
abundance: NA
CDR3nt: TGTGCCAGCAGCCCGGACCACTATGGCTACACCTTC
CDR3aa: CASSPDHYGYTF

j_gene: TRBJ2-1
v_gene: TRBV9
d_gene: TRBD2
abundance: NA
CDR3nt: TGTGCCAGCAGCTTAGGACTAGCGGGAATCAGTGAGCAGTTCTTC
CDR3aa: CASSLGLAGISEQFF

j_gene: TRBJ2-7
v_gene: TRBV18
d_gene: TRBD2
abundance: NA
CDR3nt: TGTGCCAGCTCACCGACTAGCGGAGGCTCCTACGAGCAGTACTTC
CDR3aa: CASSPTSGGSYEQYF

j_gene: TRBJ1-5
v_gene: TRBV30
d_gene: NA
abundance: NA
CDR3nt: TGTGCCTGGAGTGCGGGGGGTTCTTCTTCTCAGCCCCAGCATTTT
CDR3aa: CAWSAGGSSSQPQHF

j_gene: TRBJ1-5
v_gene: TRBV14
d_gene: NA
abundance: NA
CDR3nt: TGTGCCAGCAGCCCCCGGGGGAATCAGCCCCAGCATTTT
CDR3aa: CASSPRGNQPQHF

j_gene: TRBJ1-2
v_gene: TRBV9
d_gene: TRBD1
abundance: NA
CDR3nt: TGTGCCAGCAGCGTAGGCACAGGGGGTGGAGGTGGCTACACCTTC
CDR3aa: CASSVGTGGGGGYTF

j_gene: TRBJ1-1
v_gene: TRBV30
d_gene: NA
abundance: NA
CDR3nt: TGTGCCTGGAGTGTACAGGTGACAGTAGGAGCTTTCTTT
CDR3aa: CAWSVQVTVGAFF

j_gene: TRBJ2-3
v_gene: TRBV6-5
d_gene: TRBD2
abundance: NA
CDR3nt: TGTGCCAGCAGTTACTCGAGTCTAGCGGGCACAGATACGCAGTATTTT
CDR3aa: CASSYSSLAGTDTQYF